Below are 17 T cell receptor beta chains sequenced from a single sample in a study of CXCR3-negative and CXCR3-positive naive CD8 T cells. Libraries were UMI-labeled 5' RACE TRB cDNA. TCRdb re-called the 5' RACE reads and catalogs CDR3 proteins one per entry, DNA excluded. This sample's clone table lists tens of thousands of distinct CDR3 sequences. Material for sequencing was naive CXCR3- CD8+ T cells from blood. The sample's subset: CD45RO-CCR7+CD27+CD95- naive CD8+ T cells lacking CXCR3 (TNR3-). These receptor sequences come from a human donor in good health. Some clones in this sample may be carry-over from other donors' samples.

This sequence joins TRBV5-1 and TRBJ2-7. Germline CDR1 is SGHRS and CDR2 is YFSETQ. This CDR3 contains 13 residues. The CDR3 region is CASRLSSSYEQYF.

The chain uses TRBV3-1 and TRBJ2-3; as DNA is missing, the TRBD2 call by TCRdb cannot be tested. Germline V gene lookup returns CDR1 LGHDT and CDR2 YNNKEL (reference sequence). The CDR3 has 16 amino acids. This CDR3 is CASSPAASGEADTQYF.

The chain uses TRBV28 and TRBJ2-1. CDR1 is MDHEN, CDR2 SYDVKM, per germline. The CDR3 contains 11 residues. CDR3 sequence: CASGGDRSQFF.

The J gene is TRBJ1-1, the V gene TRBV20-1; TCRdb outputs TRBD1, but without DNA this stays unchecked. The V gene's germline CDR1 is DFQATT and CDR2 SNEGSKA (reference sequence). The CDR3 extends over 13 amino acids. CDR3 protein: CSAILDRDTEAFF.

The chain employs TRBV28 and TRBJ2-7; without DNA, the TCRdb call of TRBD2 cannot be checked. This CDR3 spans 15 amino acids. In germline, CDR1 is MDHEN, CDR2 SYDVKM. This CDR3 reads CASSFRGAVSYEQYF.

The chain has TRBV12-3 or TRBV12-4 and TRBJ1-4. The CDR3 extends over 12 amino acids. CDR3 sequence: CASSLTVEKLFF.

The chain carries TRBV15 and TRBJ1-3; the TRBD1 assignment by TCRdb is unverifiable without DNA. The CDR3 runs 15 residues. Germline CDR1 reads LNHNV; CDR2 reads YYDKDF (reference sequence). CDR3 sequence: CATSRDRGPGNTIYF.

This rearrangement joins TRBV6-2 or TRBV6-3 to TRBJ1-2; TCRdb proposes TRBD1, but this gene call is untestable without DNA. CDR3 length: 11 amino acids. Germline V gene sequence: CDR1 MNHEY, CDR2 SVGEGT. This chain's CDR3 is CASSVPDGYTF.

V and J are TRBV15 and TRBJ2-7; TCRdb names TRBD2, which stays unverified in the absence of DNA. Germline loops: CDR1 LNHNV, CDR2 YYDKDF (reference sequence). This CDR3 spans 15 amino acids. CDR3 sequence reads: CATSRDFKRGFEQYF.

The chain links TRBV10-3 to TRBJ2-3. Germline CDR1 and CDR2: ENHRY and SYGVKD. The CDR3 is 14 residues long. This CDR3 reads CAIRGRSPPDTQYF.

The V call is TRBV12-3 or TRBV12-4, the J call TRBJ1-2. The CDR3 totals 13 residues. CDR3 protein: CASSFSISYGYTF.

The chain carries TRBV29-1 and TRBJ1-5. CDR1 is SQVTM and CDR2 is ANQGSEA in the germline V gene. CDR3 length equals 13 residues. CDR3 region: CSAGDLDNQPQHF.

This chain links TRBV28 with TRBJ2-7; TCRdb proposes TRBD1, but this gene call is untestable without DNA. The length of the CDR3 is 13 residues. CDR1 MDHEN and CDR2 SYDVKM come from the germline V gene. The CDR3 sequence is CATSGTASYEQYF.

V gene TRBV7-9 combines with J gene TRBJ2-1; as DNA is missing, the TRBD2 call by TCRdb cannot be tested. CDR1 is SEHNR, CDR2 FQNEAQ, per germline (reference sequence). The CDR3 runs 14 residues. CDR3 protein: CASSLAVRAFEQFF.

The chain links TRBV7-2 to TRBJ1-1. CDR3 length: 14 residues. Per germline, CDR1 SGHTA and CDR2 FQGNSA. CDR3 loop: CASSHTSGRTEAFF.

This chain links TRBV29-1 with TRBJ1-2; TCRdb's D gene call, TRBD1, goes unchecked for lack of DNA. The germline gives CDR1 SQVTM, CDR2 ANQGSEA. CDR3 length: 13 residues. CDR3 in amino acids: CSVAGTTTRGYTF.

The CDR3 protein is CSARDMSFEQYF. V usage is TRBV20-1 and J usage is TRBJ2-7. The germline V gene has CDR1 DFQATT and CDR2 SNEGSKA (reference sequence). The length of the CDR3 is 12 residues.